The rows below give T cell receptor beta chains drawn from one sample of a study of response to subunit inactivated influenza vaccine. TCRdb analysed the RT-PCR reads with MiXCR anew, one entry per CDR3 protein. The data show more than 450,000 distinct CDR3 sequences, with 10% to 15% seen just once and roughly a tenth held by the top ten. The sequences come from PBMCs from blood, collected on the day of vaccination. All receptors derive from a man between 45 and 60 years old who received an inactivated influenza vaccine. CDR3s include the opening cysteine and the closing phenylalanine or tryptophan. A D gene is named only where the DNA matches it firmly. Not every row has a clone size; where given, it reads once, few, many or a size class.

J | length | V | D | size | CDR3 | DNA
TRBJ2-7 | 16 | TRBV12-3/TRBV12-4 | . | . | CASSSPWLAGFYEQYF | TGTGCCAGCAGTTCGCCATGGTTGGCGGGATTCTACGAGCAGTACTTC
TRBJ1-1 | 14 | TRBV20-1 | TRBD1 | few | CSARRGQGNTEAFF | TGCAGTGCTAGAAGGGGACAGGGTAACACTGAAGCTTTCTTT
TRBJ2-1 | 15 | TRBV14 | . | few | CASSQRTYPYNEQFF | TGTGCCAGCAGCCAAAGGACGTACCCTTACAATGAGCAGTTCTTC
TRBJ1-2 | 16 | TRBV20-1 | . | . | CSGRAIGQLLSYGYTF | TGCAGTGGCAGAGCCATCGGACAGCTTCTCTCCTATGGCTACACCTTC
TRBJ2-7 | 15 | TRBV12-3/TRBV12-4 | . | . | CASTYKGVRMNEQYF | TGTGCCAGCACGTACAAGGGCGTAAGGATGAACGAGCAGTACTTC
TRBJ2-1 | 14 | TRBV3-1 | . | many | CASSQAPGSNEQFF | TGTGCCAGCAGCCAAGCGCCAGGGAGTAATGAGCAGTTCTTC
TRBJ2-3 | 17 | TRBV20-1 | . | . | CSCDRVVSGSSTDTQYF | TGCAGTTGTGACAGGGTGGTATCCGGGAGCAGCACAGATACGCAGTATTTT
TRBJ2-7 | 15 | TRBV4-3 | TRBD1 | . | CASSHYPTGDYEQYF | TGCGCCAGCAGCCACTACCCGACAGGGGACTACGAGCAGTACTTC
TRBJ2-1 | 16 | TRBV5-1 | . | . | CASSLNLRGSYNEQFF | TGCGCCAGCAGCTTGAATCTAAGGGGCTCCTACAATGAGCAGTTCTTC
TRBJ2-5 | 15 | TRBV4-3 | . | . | CASSQDLSRRETQYF | TGCGCCAGCAGCCAAGATCTGAGTAGGAGAGAGACCCAGTACTTC
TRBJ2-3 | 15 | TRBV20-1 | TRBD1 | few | CSATTGARSTDTQYF | TGCAGTGCTACGACAGGGGCCAGGAGCACAGATACGCAGTATTTT
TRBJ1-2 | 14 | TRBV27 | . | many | CASSSITGNYGYTF | TGTGCCAGCAGTTCTATAACAGGGAACTATGGCTACACCTTC
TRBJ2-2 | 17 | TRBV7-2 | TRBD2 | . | CASSLVGLAGFTGELFF | TGTGCCAGCAGCTTAGTTGGACTAGCGGGTTTTACCGGGGAGCTGTTTTTT